This T cell receptor beta chain was documented in a study of beta chain features in type 1 diabetes. Study-wide points: Moderately but significantly shorter TCRB CDR3s were found in Type 1 diabetes patients in all four CD4+ subsets.

This clone was seen only a few times. The antigen remains undetermined. Reverse transcription of all isolated RNA meant that expressed TCRB transcripts were sequenced. Sequencing of naive, central memory and regulatory T cell samples gave an average of roughly 3.4 million reads. Clones were read by immunoSEQ multiplex PCR, and TCRdb kept only the in-frame ones, dropping some. The repertoire consists of 300,000 or so clones, with roughly 13% occurring once and the leading ten covering 0.013% to 0.015%. The CDR3 has 15 amino acids. CDR1 is SEHNR and CDR2 is FQNEAQ in the germline V gene (reference sequence). V was shortened by 5 bases and J by 5 bases, with 16 bases between the two germline ends.

The J gene is TRBJ2-1, the V gene TRBV7-9; tentatively, D is TRBD1 (6 bases). This receptor was obtained from a woman younger than 35 with type 1 diabetes. Sequencing was carried out using naive CD4+ T cells from blood. The CDR3 nucleotides are TGTGCCAGCAGCCAGACAGGTCCCATCAACAATGAGCAGTTCTTC. This sequence encodes CASSQTGPINNEQFF.